This paragraph reports one TCR beta chain. Its target is unknown. These data come from a study of shared clonotypes between healthy human individuals. Whole-study results and caveats: What limited the represented genetic and exposure-history diversity was the small number of donors.

The CDR3 consists of 16 residues. Trimming removed 0 bases from V and 3 bases from J, with 12 bases in between. Germline loops: CDR1 LNHDA, CDR2 SQIVND (reference sequence). The authors distributed each subset's genomic DNA evenly over several immunoSEQ plates. Assay: immunoSEQ multiplex PCR; the TCRdb copy retains only in-frame clones and omits some. The data contain 2 million to 2.5 million clones, approximately 95% of them singletons. Naivety among CD8 cells was defined by CD45RO negativity and positive CCR7 selection, thereby excluding terminally differentiated effector memory CD45RA+ cells. The TCR was taken from a man younger than 35 in good health. The genes are TRBV19 and TRBJ1-5; no definite D call. The source material was naive CD8+ T cells sorted from blood. In DNA, the CDR3 is TGTGCCAGTAGTATAGATCAGATTTCGAACAATCAGCCCCAGCATTTT. Translation: CASSIDQISNNQPQHF.